This TCR beta chain was obtained from a study of OX40 agonist ivuxolimab in advanced cancers. About the study: Patients were infused with ivuxolimab every 2 weeks at 0.01 to 10 mg/kg. Three individuals attained partial responses, comprising one hepatocellular carcinoma case and two cutaneous melanoma cases.

With V trimmed by 6 bases and J by 3 bases, 4 bases remained unmatched. Germline V lookup: CDR1 MNHEY, CDR2 SVGAGI. CDR3 length: 13 amino acids. The table came from immunoSEQ multiplex PCR; TCRdb's copy has only in-frame clones and leaves some out. Of nearly 90,000 clones detected, 80% to 90% appear once; the ten largest clones hold around 1.6%. Sequenced material: CD4+ or CD8+ T cells sorted from blood, taken in a trial of the OX40 agonist ivuxolimab. The sequence derives from an adult with an advanced solid tumor such as melanoma, head and neck, liver or kidney cancer. The J gene is TRBJ1-2, the V gene TRBV6-5, with 7 bases aligning to TRBD1. CDR3 sequence reads: CASSTTGDYGYTF. For the CDR3, the DNA is TGTGCCAGCAGCACCACAGGGGACTATGGCTACACCTTC.